This TCR beta chain came from a study of blood T cell repertoires in COVID-19. Overall study context: From the United States, Italy and Spain came samples of acute and convalescent COVID-19. Sources were T cells, B-cell-depleted T cells, or PBMCs; the material itself was cDNA or gDNA.

CDR3 length: 10 residues. The germline V gene encodes CDR1 SEHNR and CDR2 FQNEAQ (reference sequence). The germline V and J ends were trimmed by 8 bases and 7 bases, with 6 bases remaining between them. Authors' methods: Counts of nucleated cells, estimated from reference gene primer amplification, were obtained. Clones were sequenced by immunoSEQ multiplex PCR, and TCRdb holds only the in-frame ones, with some missing. V and J calls and clone size are given by that table; D and trimming were obtained from the DNA. Found here are roughly 140,000 clones, 84% of them singletons; the top ten hold 7.2%. The receptor's source is a woman aged 45 to 65 in a cohort sampled during active or convalescent COVID-19. Sequencing used peripheral blood. The chain links TRBV7-9 to TRBJ2-1; no reliable D call. CDR3 sequence (DNA): TGTGCCAGCGAGCTGAATGAGCAGTTCTTC. This sequence encodes CASELNEQFF.